This entry lists 22 T cell receptor beta chains sequenced from one sample in a study of T cells in women clearing cervical HPV infection (dated by TCRdb to about 2018). Libraries were constructed by the immunoSEQ multiplex PCR assay. What TCRdb holds here is the immuneACCESS table cut down to in-frame rearrangements. Part of the clones is not present; checked against another copy, under half of the missing clones reflect an unresolved V gene, and the others are unexplained. The sample's clone listing holds around 25,000 clones. Clones ranked in the top ten supply around 10% of the sample. The sequenced sample was blood buffy coat. The origin of the receptors is a woman aged 18-69 years with a cervical HPV16 infection that either progressed to CIN3+ or cleared (not recorded which).

Of note for this clone: Coverage ceases 3 residues before the CDR3 finishes, and the germline J gene fills in the end. The chain carries TRBV7-9 and TRBJ2-7; maybe TRBD1 (6 bases). The CDR3 is made up of 13 amino acids. V lost 4 bases to trimming and J lost 3 bases, with 10 bases between them. Germline CDR1 reads SEHNR; CDR2 reads FQNEAQ (reference sequence). The part of the CDR3 DNA that was read is TGTGCCAGCAGCTCCCGGACAGACTACGAG. Its protein is CASSSRTDYE. The entire CDR3 protein reads CASSSRTDYEQYF.

As for this clone: Sequencing ends 3 residues short of the CDR3 end; the germline J gene provides the rest. The chain carries TRBV2 and TRBJ2-7; 8 bases are a match to TRBD1. The germline CDR1 and CDR2 sequences are SNHLY and FYNNEI. The V gene end was trimmed by 6 bases and the J gene end by 6 bases; junction bases not matched to a gene: 13. The CDR3 has 15 amino acids. CDR3 amino acids: CASRMDRAPAAEQYF. The part of the CDR3 DNA that was read is TGTGCCAGCAGAATGGACAGGGCCCCAGCGGCCGAG.

Details on this clone: The missing CDR3 end, 3 residues past where the read stops, is filled in from the germline J gene. Other DNA variants within this sample encode the same CDR3. The V gene is TRBV7-8, the J gene TRBJ1-3; weak D call: TRBD1 (6 bases). The CDR3 runs to 12 residues. V was clipped by 11 bases and J by 4 bases, with 12 bases between them. In germline, CDR1 is SGHVS, CDR2 FQNEAQ. CDR3 residues: CAGGGTGNTIYF. The sequenced part of the CDR3 DNA is TGTGCCGGGGGGGGCACGGGAAACACC.

On this clone itself: The sequence runs out 3 residues before the end of the CDR3; the remainder is reconstructed from the germline J gene. The chain recombines TRBV6-2 or TRBV6-3 with TRBJ2-1; 7 positions match TRBD1. The CDR3 is made up of 15 amino acids. V lost 2 bases, J lost 5 bases, and 6 bases stayed unmatched. Germline lookup yields CDR1 MNHEY and CDR2 SVGEGT. The DNA read from the CDR3 is TGTGCCAGCAGTTACCCCCGGACAGGTGACAATGAG. Protein sequence: CASSYPRTGDNE. The whole CDR3 protein is CASSYPRTGDNEQFF.

Regarding this clone: Read coverage stops 3 residues before the CDR3 terminus; the germline J gene supplies the remainder. The genes are TRBV30 and TRBJ1-1, with D maybe TRBD1 (6 bases). The CDR3 loop spans 13 amino acids. The germline V gene encodes CDR1 GTSNPN and CDR2 SVGIG (reference sequence). V lost 2 bases and J 5 bases, leaving 12 bases between the germline ends. Partial CDR3 DNA: TGTGCCTGGAGTCCTAGGGGGGGGACTGAA. It is translated as CAWSPRGGTE. The full CDR3 is CAWSPRGGTEAFF.

On this clone itself: The read stops 3 residues short of the end of the CDR3; the missing end is completed from the germline J gene. The rearrangement uses TRBV7-9 and TRBJ1-2; the D gene is possibly TRBD1 (6 bases). V lost 4 bases to trimming and J lost 4 bases, with 13 bases between them. Germline CDR1 SEHNR, CDR2 FQNEAQ (reference sequence). The CDR3 is made up of 14 amino acids. The chain's CDR3 is CASSSVGTSYGYTF. CDR3 DNA (partial): TGTGCCAGCAGCTCGGTCGGGACAAGCTATGGC.

CDR3 DNA (partial): TGTGCCAGCAGCCCCCGGACAGGGGTTGGCAATGAG. It is translated as CASSPRTGVGNE. The CDR3 in its entirety is CASSPRTGVGNEQFF. The chain joins TRBV7-9 to TRBJ2-1; TRBD1 aligns across 9 bases. The CDR3 end falls 3 residues outside the read, so it is completed with the germline J gene. The CDR3 has 15 amino acids. Germline V lookup: CDR1 SEHNR, CDR2 FQNEAQ (reference sequence). Trimming cost V 5 bases and J 6 bases; bases outside gene matches: 8.

Comment on this clone: The CDR3 end lies 3 residues beyond the end of the read and is filled in from the germline J gene. The chain joins TRBV18 to TRBJ2-1, with 15 bases identical to TRBD2. V shed 6 bases, J shed 1 base, and the junction held 10 bases outside the gene matches. This CDR3 comprises 19 residues. Germline CDR1 and CDR2: KGHSH and LQKENI. The sequenced part of the CDR3 DNA is TGTGCCAGCTCTCGACGGACTAGCGGGGGGGCCAAGTCCTACAATGAG. This encodes CASSRRTSGGAKSYNE. The whole CDR3 is CASSRRTSGGAKSYNEQFF.

The CDR3 protein is CSARVGERSNQPQYF. Partial CDR3 DNA: TGCAGTGCGAGGGTGGGCGAACGGAGCAATCAGCCG. The rearrangement links TRBV20-1 to TRBJ2-3; weak D call: TRBD2 (5 bases). The read halts 3 residues ahead of the CDR3 end, with the missing end drawn from the germline J gene. The CDR3 is 15 residues long. CDR1 DFQATT and CDR2 SNEGSKA come from the germline V gene (reference sequence).

As to this clone: The read halts 3 residues ahead of the CDR3 end, with the missing end drawn from the germline J gene. This chain uses TRBV5-1 with TRBJ1-2; D is unclear. The germline gives CDR1 SGHRS, CDR2 YFSETQ. V dropped 1 base and J dropped 4 bases, with 14 bases sitting between them. The CDR3 runs to 15 residues. The sequenced part of the CDR3 DNA is TGCGCCAGCAGCTTGCTGGCAGACTCAATCTATGGC. Translating gives CASSLLADSIYG. The CDR3 in full is CASSLLADSIYGYTF. Drawing the rest from reference TRBV5-1 and TRBJ1-2, the complete variable domain is KAGVTQTPRYLIKTRGQQVTLSCSPISGHRSVSWYQQTPGQGLQFLFEYFSETQRNKGNFPGRFSGRQFSNSRSEMNVSTLELGDSALYLCASSLLADSIYGYTFGSGTRLTVV.

Note on this clone: The read gets to within 3 residues of the CDR3 end, and the germline J gene fills in the rest. The V call is TRBV7-9, the J call TRBJ2-1; D unclear. The CDR3 is 15 residues long. The V gene lost 0 bases and the J gene lost 3 bases, with 9 bases spanning the gap. Germline values: CDR1 SEHNR, CDR2 FQNEAQ (reference sequence). The CDR3 loop reads CASSLAGYGYNEQFF. The DNA read from the CDR3 is TGTGCCAGCAGCTTAGCAGGGTACGGCTACAATGAG.

For this clone: From the germline J gene comes the end of the CDR3, since the read stops 3 residues before it. The rearrangement links TRBV20-1 to TRBJ2-1; maybe TRBD2 (5 bases). The CDR3 sequence is 16 residues long. Trimming took off 6 bases at V and 1 base at J, with 19 bases between the two ends. Germline values: CDR1 DFQATT, CDR2 SNEGSKA (reference sequence). The DNA read from the CDR3 is TGCAGTGCCAACTCCGGAGGAGGCGGTTCCTACAATGAG. It yields the protein CSANSGGGGSYNE. The whole CDR3 reads CSANSGGGGSYNEQFF.

Details on this clone: From the germline J gene comes the end of the CDR3, since the read stops 3 residues before it. V and J are TRBV20-1 and TRBJ2-3, with D possibly TRBD1 on 6 matching bases. Germline CDR1 is DFQATT and CDR2 is SNEGSKA (reference sequence). This CDR3 contains 14 residues. The CDR3 loop reads CSARPRDKQETQYF. The DNA read from the CDR3 is TGCAGTGCTAGACCCCGGGACAAACAAGAGACG.

In regard to this clone: The CDR3 end is not reached by the read, which stops 3 residues before it; the germline J gene fills it in. The V gene is TRBV12-3 or TRBV12-4, the J gene TRBJ2-3; TRBD1 agrees at 10 bases. The V gene end was trimmed by 5 bases and the J gene end by 1 base; junction bases not matched to a gene: 3. The CDR3 covers 15 residues. The CDR3 DNA, read in part, is TGTGCCAGCAGTCCCGGGACAGGGGGCACAGATACG. Protein: CASSPGTGGTDT. The whole CDR3 sequence is CASSPGTGGTDTQYF.

About this clone: The junction does not match germline at one end; this may be a read error. The read finishes 3 residues shy of the CDR3 end, and the germline J gene is used to complete it. The chain couples TRBV5-6 to TRBJ1-2; D is unresolved. This CDR3 has 11 residues. Germline V gene data show CDR1 as SGHDT and CDR2 as YYEEEE. The sequenced part of the CDR3 DNA is TGTGCCAGCAGCTCTAACTACGGC. This sequence encodes CASSSNYG. The complete CDR3 reads CASSSNYGYTF.

In regard to this clone: Coverage ceases 3 residues before the CDR3 finishes, and the germline J gene fills in the end. The chain uses TRBV7-9 and TRBJ2-2; D may be TRBD1 (5 bases). CDR3 length equals 14 residues. Germline V CDR1 and CDR2: SEHNR, FQNEAQ (reference sequence). V lost 5 bases and J lost 6, with 13 bases in between. The CDR3 DNA, read in part, is TGTGCCAGCAGCATACCCTCCAGGGCCGGGGAG. Translation: CASSIPSRAGE. The full CDR3 is CASSIPSRAGELFF.

Points on this clone: From the germline J gene comes the end of the CDR3, since the read stops 3 residues before it. The chain joins TRBV30 to TRBJ2-7; D might be TRBD1 (6 bases). Trimming shortened V by 3 bases and J by 0 bases, and 12 bases separated the two germline ends. Germline CDR1 GTSNPN, CDR2 SVGIG (reference sequence). CDR3 length: 14 residues. The sequenced CDR3 bases are TGTGCCTGGAGCGCCTACAGGGCCTCCTACGAG. This codes for CAWSAYRASYE. The full CDR3 protein is CAWSAYRASYEQYF.

In regard to this clone: The read finishes 3 residues shy of the CDR3 end, and the germline J gene is used to complete it. J is TRBJ1-2 and V is TRBV18, with a tentative D call TRBD1 (5 bases). There are 15 residues in the CDR3. The V end lost 6 bases, the J end lost 1 base, and 15 bases lay between the germline ends. Germline V CDR1 and CDR2: KGHSH, LQKENI. The CDR3 region is CASSHRQLNNYGYTF. The CDR3 bases that were read are TGTGCCAGCTCCCACCGACAGCTTAATAACTATGGC.

On this clone: The observed sequence ends 3 residues before the CDR3 terminus, with the missing tail filled in from the germline J gene. The rearrangement joins TRBV27 to TRBJ2-1; 12 positions match TRBD1. The CDR3 has 14 residues. CDR1 is MNHEY and CDR2 is SMNVEV in the germline V gene (reference sequence). The ends lost 8 bases at V and 9 bases at J; junction bases unmatched: 8. This CDR3 reads CASGRDRGLGEQFF. Partial CDR3 DNA: TGTGCCAGCGGGCGGGACAGGGGGCTTGGTGAG.

A remark on this clone: The CDR3 end falls 3 residues outside the read, so it is completed with the germline J gene. J is TRBJ2-3 and V is TRBV7-2; tentatively, D is TRBD2 (6 bases). This CDR3 has 14 residues. V was shortened by 7 bases and J by 3 bases, with 14 bases between the two germline ends. Germline V gene data show CDR1 as SGHTA and CDR2 as FQGNSA. CDR3 in amino acids: CASKPGLFTDTQYF. The DNA read from the CDR3 is TGTGCCAGCAAACCGGGACTTTTTACAGATACG.

In regard to this clone: The read ends 3 residues early relative to the CDR3; the germline J gene fills the gap. J is TRBJ1-3 and V is TRBV7-3, with TRBD1 as a possible D gene (5 bases). CDR3 length: 18 amino acids. V dropped 1 base and J dropped 0 bases, with 16 bases sitting between them. CDR1 and CDR2 (germline): SGHTA, FQGTGA. The DNA read from the CDR3 is TGTGCCAGCAGCTTAATTGGGGCGGAGGTCTACTCTGGAAACACC. Its protein product is CASSLIGAEVYSGNT. The whole CDR3 is CASSLIGAEVYSGNTIYF.

Points on this clone: With the read ending 3 residues before the CDR3 end, the germline J gene is used to fill in that end. The gene calls are TRBV2 and TRBJ2-7; 7 nucleotides align to TRBD2. Per germline, CDR1 SNHLY and CDR2 FYNNEI. J was trimmed by 1 base and V by 6 bases; bases with no gene match: 9. The CDR3 has 15 residues. The CDR3 spells CASRLGWGGSYEQYF. The sequenced CDR3 bases are TGTGCCAGCAGATTGGGTTGGGGGGGATCCTACGAG.